The 22 T cell receptor beta chains listed next were all sequenced from one sample in a study of radiotherapy plus CTLA-4 blockade in lung cancer. TCRdb's copy holds only in-frame clones and misses some; the assay was immunoSEQ multiplex PCR. The data hold tens of thousands of clones, with around 84% observed a single time. The sample was peripheral blood, taken from a patient treated with radiotherapy plus ipilimumab. These TCRs come from a human donor with non-small cell lung cancer that progressed on radiotherapy plus ipilimumab.

The chain combines TRBV5-1 with TRBJ1-1, with a possible D match to TRBD1 (5 bases). V lost 0 bases, J lost 5 bases, and 14 bases lay in between. The germline CDR1 and CDR2 sequences are SGHRS and YFSETQ. The CDR3 totals 15 residues. CDR3 nucleotides: TGCGCCAGCAGCTTGGATGGGGCCCCTCCAACTGAAGCTTTCTTT. Its protein product is CASSLDGAPPTEAFF.

The chain couples TRBV19 to TRBJ2-5; 12 bases align to TRBD2. V gave up 4 bases and J gave up 3 bases; unmatched junction bases: 3. Germline values: CDR1 LNHDA, CDR2 SQIVND (reference sequence). The CDR3 sequence is 15 residues long. Here the CDR3 DNA reads TGTGCCAGTAGTAGGGCTAGCGGGGGGGAAGAGACCCAGTACTTC. This gives the protein CASSRASGGEETQYF.

V is TRBV11-2 and J is TRBJ2-6; 8 positions agree with TRBD1. The J segment lost 4 bases and the V segment lost 5 bases, leaving 4 bases of the junction unmatched. The CDR3 totals 15 residues. Per the germline V gene, CDR1 is SGHAT and CDR2 is FQNNGV. DNA for the CDR3: TGTGCCAGCAGCCAGGGGGCATCGGGGGCCAACGTCCTGACTTTC. This gives the protein CASSQGASGANVLTF.

This clone was observed a few times. The chain employs TRBV6-5 and TRBJ2-7, with D maybe TRBD2 (6 bases). CDR1 is MNHEY and CDR2 is SVGAGI in the germline V gene. V was pared by 4 bases and J by 4 bases, with 14 bases between. The CDR3 extends over 14 amino acids. The CDR3 is CASSSRGLGYEQYF. The CDR3 DNA is TGTGCCAGCAGTTCTCGGGGGTTGGGTTACGAGCAGTACTTC.

V gene TRBV19 combines with J gene TRBJ1-2; D not resolved. CDR1 LNHDA and CDR2 SQIVND come from the germline V gene (reference sequence). V was cut by 3 bases and J by 6 bases, with 14 bases left in between. The CDR3 has 14 residues. The CDR3 region is CASSMWPENNGYTF. CDR3 sequence (DNA): TGTGCCAGTAGTATGTGGCCCGAAAATAATGGCTACACCTTC.

In nucleotides, the CDR3 is TGTGCCAGCAGTTTCGCGACGGGAGCCACAGATACGCAGTATTTT. It encodes CASSFATGATDTQYF. The rearrangement uses TRBV28 and TRBJ2-3; D perhaps matches TRBD2 (6 bases). The CDR3 has 15 residues. V shed 3 bases and J shed 2 bases, with 12 bases lying between them. Germline CDR1 is MDHEN and CDR2 is SYDVKM.

The rearrangement links TRBV5-1 to TRBJ2-1, with 10 bases matching TRBD2. The CDR3 is 15 amino acids. V dropped 3 bases and J dropped 3; count of bases not matched to a gene: 3. CDR1 and CDR2 (germline): SGHRS, YFSETQ. The CDR3 DNA sequence: TGCGCCAGCAGCTCTGGACTAGCGGACTACAATGAGCAGTTCTTC. It codes for CASSSGLADYNEQFF.

This clone showed up just once. This sequence joins TRBV27 and TRBJ1-6; no clear D gene. Germline CDR1 reads MNHEY; CDR2 reads SMNVEV (reference sequence). V lost 5 bases, J lost 6 bases, and 14 bases lay in between. The length of the CDR3 is 15 residues. This CDR3 is CASSPPRWSNSPLHF. In DNA, the CDR3 is TGTGCCAGCAGTCCCCCGCGGTGGAGTAATTCACCCCTCCACTTT.

This clone was detected a few times. V gene TRBV2 combines with J gene TRBJ2-3; TRBD2 might be the D (7 bases). Germline V gives CDR1 SNHLY, CDR2 FYNNEI. The V end lost 4 bases, the J end lost 3 bases, and 17 bases lay between the germline ends. This CDR3 spans 16 amino acids. CDR3 in amino acids: CASSVGGGPLTDTQYF. CDR3 in DNA: TGTGCCAGCAGTGTTGGGGGGGGGCCTTTGACAGATACGCAGTATTTT.

The rearrangement links TRBV6-5 to TRBJ1-2; tentative D call: TRBD1 (5 bases). Trimming shortened V by 7 bases and J by 8 bases, and 14 bases separated the two germline ends. Germline V CDR1 and CDR2: MNHEY, SVGAGI. The CDR3 has 12 residues. In nucleotides, the CDR3 is TGTGCCAGCATGCGCCCTGGGGGAGGCTACACCTTC. It yields the protein CASMRPGGGYTF.

For this clone: An end of the junction does not agree with germline; a read error may underlie this. The chain links TRBV5-1 to TRBJ2-7; 8 nucleotides align to TRBD1. Germline V CDR1 and CDR2: SGHRS, YFSETQ. The CDR3 loop spans 13 amino acids. The CDR3: CASSRKDREGLNF. The CDR3 DNA reads TGCGCCAGCAGCCGAAAGGACAGGGAAGGGTTGAACTTC.

This chain uses TRBV4-3 with TRBJ2-2, with a tentative D call TRBD1 (6 bases). CDR3 length: 15 residues. V lost 0 bases to trimming and J lost 4 bases, with 9 bases between them. CDR1 is LGHNA, CDR2 YSLEER, per germline. CDR3 DNA: TGCGCCAGCAGCCAAGATGGACAGACCACCGGGGAGCTGTTTTTT. The encoded protein is CASSQDGQTTGELFF.

The chain combines TRBV25-1 with TRBJ2-5; TRBD2 matches 13 bases. V dropped 5 bases and J dropped 5; count of bases not matched to a gene: 8. The CDR3 sequence is 16 residues long. The V gene's germline CDR1 is MGHDK and CDR2 SYGVNS. The CDR3 protein is CASSPWTSGGGETQYF. The CDR3 coding sequence is TGTGCCAGCAGTCCCTGGACTAGCGGGGGAGGGGAGACCCAGTACTTC.

This clone came up once. V usage is TRBV30 and J usage is TRBJ1-2; no firm D call. The CDR3 totals 13 residues. CDR1 GTSNPN and CDR2 SVGIG come from the germline V gene (reference sequence). Trimming pared 2 bases from V and 0 bases from J, leaving 7 bases between. CDR3 in amino acids: CAWSQVPNYGYTF. CDR3 DNA: TGTGCCTGGAGTCAGGTCCCTAACTATGGCTACACCTTC. The full variable domain, completed using reference TRBV30 and TRBJ1-2, is SQTIHQWPATLVQPVGSPLSLECTVEGTSNPNLYWYRQAAGRGLQLLFYSVGIGQISSEVPQNLSASRPQDRQFILSSKKLLLSDSGFYLCAWSQVPNYGYTFGSGTRLTVV.

The gene calls are TRBV9 and TRBJ2-1; TRBD2 matches at 8 bases. Germline CDR1 SGDLS, CDR2 YYNGEE. The CDR3 consists of 16 residues. V shed 2 bases and J 7 bases; nucleotides not matched to a gene: 11. CDR3 residues: CASSVLSGRSGNEQFF. CDR3 nucleotides: TGTGCCAGCAGCGTTTTGAGCGGGAGATCAGGAAATGAGCAGTTCTTC.

This sequence joins TRBV15 and TRBJ1-4; the D is unclear. The CDR3 length is 12 residues. Germline-derived CDR1 and CDR2 are LNHNV and YYDKDF (reference sequence). The ends were cut back, 2 bases at V and 8 bases at J, with 6 bases in the middle. The CDR3 bases are TGTGCCACCAGCAGACAAAACGAAAAACTGTTTTTT. It specifies CATSRQNEKLFF.

The chain couples TRBV5-4 to TRBJ2-3; 7 positions agree with TRBD1. This CDR3 has 15 residues. Per the germline V gene, CDR1 is SGHNT and CDR2 is YYREEE (reference sequence). The junction had 9 bases not matched to a gene; V was cut back by 5 bases and J by 3 bases. In DNA, the CDR3 is TGTGCCAGCAGTTTCCAGGGGGTAAAAACAGATACGCAGTATTTT. This encodes CASSFQGVKTDTQYF.

Judged by abundance, this clone is medium-sized (0.01 to 0.1%). V and J are TRBV6-1 and TRBJ1-1; D remains unclear. This CDR3 contains 15 residues. Germline CDR1 MNHNS, CDR2 SASEGT. Trimming took 1 base from V and 2 from J, leaving 11 bases between them. The CDR3 region has the DNA TGTGCCAGCAGTGAAGAGGTGGAGGGTAACACTGAAGCTTTCTTT. Translation gives CASSEEVEGNTEAFF.

The DNA of the CDR3 is TGTGCCAGCAGCTCCGTCCCGACCGGGGGGTCCTACAATGAGCAGTTCTTC. The encoded protein is CASSSVPTGGSYNEQFF. The chain carries TRBV7-3 and TRBJ2-1, with 7 bases that match TRBD2. Per the germline V gene, CDR1 is SGHTA and CDR2 is FQGTGA. Trimming took 4 bases from V and 1 from J; bases not matched to a gene: 10. This CDR3 spans 17 amino acids.

The chain employs TRBV18 and TRBJ1-2, with a possible D match to TRBD1 (6 bases). V lost 6 bases to trimming and J lost 8 bases, with 16 bases between them. CDR1 is KGHSH and CDR2 is LQKENI in the germline V gene. This CDR3 contains 13 residues. CDR3 DNA sequence: TGTGCCAGCTCCCCCCAGAGGGGGGAAGGCTACACCTTC. This sequence encodes CASSPQRGEGYTF.

The chain uses TRBV6-4 and TRBJ2-3; D perhaps matches TRBD2 (6 bases). Germline CDR1 reads MRHNA; CDR2 reads SNTAGT. The V and J ends lost 5 bases and 2 bases respectively, with 11 bases between them. This CDR3 comprises 14 residues. The CDR3 here is CASSLGSLTDTQYF. The CDR3 DNA reads TGTGCCAGCAGTCTCGGGAGCCTCACAGATACGCAGTATTTT.

The chain combines TRBV7-9 with TRBJ2-2, with D possibly being TRBD2 (6 bases). Germline values: CDR1 SEHNR, CDR2 FQNEAQ (reference sequence). The CDR3 has 16 amino acids. Trimming took off 1 base at V and 2 bases at J, with 11 bases between the two ends. CDR3 sequence: CASSLEVAVNTGELFF. CDR3 sequence (DNA): TGTGCCAGCAGCTTAGAGGTAGCGGTTAACACCGGGGAGCTGTTTTTT. The complete variable domain, with remaining parts taken from reference TRBV7-9 and TRBJ2-2, reads DTGVSQNPRHKITKRGQNVTFRCDPISEHNRLYWYRQTLGQGPEFLTYFQNEAQLEKSRLLSDRFSAERPKGSFSTLEIQRTEQGDSAMYLCASSLEVAVNTGELFFGEGSRLTVL.